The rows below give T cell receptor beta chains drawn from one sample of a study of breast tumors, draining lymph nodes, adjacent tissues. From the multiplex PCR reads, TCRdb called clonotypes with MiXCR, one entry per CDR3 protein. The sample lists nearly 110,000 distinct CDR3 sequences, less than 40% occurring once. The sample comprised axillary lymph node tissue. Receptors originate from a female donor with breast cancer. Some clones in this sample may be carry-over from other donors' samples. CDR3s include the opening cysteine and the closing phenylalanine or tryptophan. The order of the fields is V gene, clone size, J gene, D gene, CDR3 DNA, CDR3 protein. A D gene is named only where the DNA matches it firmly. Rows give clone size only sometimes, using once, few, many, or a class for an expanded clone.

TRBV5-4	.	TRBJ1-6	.	TGTGCCAGCAGCTCGGGTGGGGGGGCTCCCTATAATTCACCCCTCCACTTT	CASSSGGGAPYNSPLHF
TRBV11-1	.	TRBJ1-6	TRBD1	TGTGCCAGCAACCCCCCAGGTGAGGGGGCTGGAAATTCACCCCTCCACTTT	CASNPPGEGAGNSPLHF
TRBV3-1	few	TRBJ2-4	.	TGTGCCAGCAGCCAAGTTGGGGGCGCTGGAAACATTCAGTACTTC	CASSQVGGAGNIQYF
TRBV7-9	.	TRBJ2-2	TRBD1	TGTGCCAGCAGCTTAGTAGAAGGGACAGGGACGAACACCGGGGAGCTGTTTTTT	CASSLVEGTGTNTGELFF
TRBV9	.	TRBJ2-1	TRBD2	TGTGCCAGCAGCCCCCGGGGTAGCGGGACCTTGGATGAGCAGTTCTTC	CASSPRGSGTLDEQFF
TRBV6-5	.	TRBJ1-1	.	TGTGCCAGCAGTGCCGACAGGAACGCTGAAGCCTTCTTT	CASSADRNAEAFF
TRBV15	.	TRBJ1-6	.	TGTGCCACCAGCATAGGGGGGCTGGGTAATTTGCCCCTCCACTTT	CATSIGGLGNLPLHF
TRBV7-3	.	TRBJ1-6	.	TGTGCCAGCAGTCCGCGGACCAATTCACCCCTCCACTTT	CASSPRTNSPLHF
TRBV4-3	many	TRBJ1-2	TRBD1	TGCGCCAGCAGCCAAGATCACGGGCAGGGGGCACGCTACACCTTC	CASSQDHGQGARYTF
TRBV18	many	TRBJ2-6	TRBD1	TGTGCCAGCTCACCTCGGGACAGCAACTCCTGGGCCAACGTCCTGACTTTC	CASSPRDSNSWANVLTF
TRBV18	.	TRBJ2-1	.	TGTGCCAGCTCACCAGGCTGGGCAGCCGGTAATGAGCAGTTCTTC	CASSPGWAAGNEQFF